This T cell receptor (beta chain) was identified during a study of human T cells and chemical hapten exposure. V gave up 5 bases and J gave up 4 bases; unmatched junction bases: 10. This CDR3 is 16 amino acids long. The V gene's germline CDR1 is SGHTA and CDR2 FQGNSA. Time point specified: patch test 1, 2 weeks after DPC sensitization. As to treatment: therapeutic diphenylcyclopropenone sensitization with weekly scalp DPC. Prior to each patch test being applied, blood was drawn. Whole blood, unfractionated, served as the material for total RNA extraction. Individual cDNA molecules (in the library) carried attached unique molecular identifiers. In TCRdb, the RACE reads were re-called with MiXCR into one record per CDR3 protein. The profile shows around 150,000 distinct CDR3 sequences, 13% to 15% of them singletons.

This sequence originates from a woman younger than 45 with alopecia areata. Some clones in this sample may be carry-over from other donors' samples. The chain links TRBV7-2 to TRBJ1-1; the match to TRBD1 covers 10 bases. The source was whole blood, collected in connection with sensitization to the hapten diphenylcyclopropenone (DPC). The CDR3 DNA follows: TGTGCCAGCAGCCCCGGGGACAGGGGAGTTGGCACTGAAGCTTTCTTT. Amino acids: CASSPGDRGVGTEAFF.